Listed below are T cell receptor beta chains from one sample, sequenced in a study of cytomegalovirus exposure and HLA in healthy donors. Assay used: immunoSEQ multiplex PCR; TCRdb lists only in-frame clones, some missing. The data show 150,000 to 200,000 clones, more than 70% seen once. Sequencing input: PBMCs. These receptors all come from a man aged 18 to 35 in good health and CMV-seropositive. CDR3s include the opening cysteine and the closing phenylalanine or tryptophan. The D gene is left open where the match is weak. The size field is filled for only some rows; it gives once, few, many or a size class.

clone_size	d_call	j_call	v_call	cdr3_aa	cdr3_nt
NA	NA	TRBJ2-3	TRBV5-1	CASSIRRGDTQYF	TGCGCCAGCAGCATAAGAAGAGGAGATACGCAGTATTTT
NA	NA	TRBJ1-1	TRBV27	CASSPYRGTEAFF	TGTGCCAGCAGTCCCTACCGAGGAACTGAAGCTTTCTTT
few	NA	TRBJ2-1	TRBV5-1	CASSLGGSSYNEQFF	TGCGCCAGCAGCTTGGGAGGAAGCTCCTACAATGAGCAGTTCTTC
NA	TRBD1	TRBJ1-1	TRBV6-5	CASSWRGQPNTEAFF	TGTGCCAGCAGTTGGCGGGGACAGCCGAACACTGAAGCTTTCTTT
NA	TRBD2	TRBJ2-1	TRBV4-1	CASSHTSGRGEQFF	TGCGCCAGCAGCCATACTAGCGGGAGAGGAGAGCAGTTCTTC
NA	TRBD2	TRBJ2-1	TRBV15	CATSRDSRGLLEQFF	TGTGCCACCAGCAGAGATTCACGGGGACTACTTGAGCAGTTCTTC
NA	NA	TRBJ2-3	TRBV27	CASSLVAPDLLGDTQYF	TGTGCCAGCAGTTTAGTGGCGCCAGACCTCCTCGGGGATACGCAGTATTTT
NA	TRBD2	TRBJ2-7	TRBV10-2	CASRLAGGPGEQYF	TGCGCCAGCCGGTTAGCGGGAGGGCCGGGCGAGCAGTACTTC
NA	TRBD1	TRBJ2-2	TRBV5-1	CASSLTVGGGGELFF	TGCGCCAGCAGCCTTACTGTAGGGGGCGGCGGGGAGCTGTTTTTT
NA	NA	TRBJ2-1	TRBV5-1	CASTTGNYPNEQFF	TGCGCCAGCACCACAGGTAATTACCCCAATGAGCAGTTCTTC
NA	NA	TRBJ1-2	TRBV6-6	CASSPPGPIRGYTF	TGTGCCAGCAGTCCTCCAGGGCCGATCAGAGGCTACACCTTC
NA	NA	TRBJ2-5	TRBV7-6	CASSLLQGSQETQYF	TGTGCCAGCAGCTTACTACAGGGTTCCCAAGAGACCCAGTACTTC
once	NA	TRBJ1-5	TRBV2	CASMRTGGNNQPQHF	TGTGCCAGCATGAGAACGGGGGGAAACAATCAGCCCCAGCATTTT
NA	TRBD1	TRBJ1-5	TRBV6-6	CASSLTGPNQPQHF	TGTGCCAGCAGTCTGACAGGGCCCAATCAGCCCCAGCATTTT
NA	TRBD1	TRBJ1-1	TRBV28	CASNLATGDTEAFF	TGTGCCAGCAACCTTGCGACAGGGGATACTGAAGCTTTCTTT
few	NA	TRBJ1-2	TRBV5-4	CASSPPAGAGGYTF	TGTGCCAGCAGCCCCCCCGCGGGGGCGGGTGGCTACACCTTC
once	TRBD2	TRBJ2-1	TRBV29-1	CSVEESSGRYNEQFF	TGCAGCGTTGAAGAATCTAGCGGGAGATACAATGAGCAGTTCTTC
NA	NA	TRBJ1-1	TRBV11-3	CASSLGGMNTEAFF	TGTGCCAGCAGCTTAGGAGGGATGAACACTGAAGCTTTCTTT
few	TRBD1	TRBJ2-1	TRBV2	CASSGQGGNEQFF	TGTGCCAGCAGTGGACAGGGGGGGAATGAGCAGTTCTTC
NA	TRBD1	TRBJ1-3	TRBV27	CASSLNRGGNTIYF	TGTGCCAGCAGTTTAAACAGGGGTGGAAACACCATATATTTT
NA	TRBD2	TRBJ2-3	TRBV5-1	CASSLGGSGRADMQYF	TGCGCCAGCAGCTTGGGAGGTAGCGGGAGAGCAGATATGCAGTATTTT
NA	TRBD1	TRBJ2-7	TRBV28	CASSLPGGYEQYF	TGTGCCAGCAGTTTGCCAGGGGGCTACGAGCAGTACTTC
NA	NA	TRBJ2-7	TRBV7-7	CASSPHRDYSYEQYF	TGTGCTAGCAGCCCCCACAGGGACTACTCCTACGAGCAGTACTTC
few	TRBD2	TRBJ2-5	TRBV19	CASRRSGREQETQYF	TGTGCCAGTAGGAGAAGCGGGAGGGAGCAAGAGACCCAGTACTTC
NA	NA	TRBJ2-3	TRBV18	CASSPRTDTQYF	TGTGCCAGCTCCCCTCGCACAGATACGCAGTATTTT
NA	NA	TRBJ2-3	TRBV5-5	CASSLAGTRTDTQYF	TGTGCCAGCAGCTTGGCTGGGACACGCACAGATACGCAGTATTTT
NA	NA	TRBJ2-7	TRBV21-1	CADRDSPYEQYF	TGTGCCGATCGGGACAGCCCCTACGAGCAGTACTTC
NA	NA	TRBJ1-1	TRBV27	CASSSRRMNTEAFF	TGTGCCAGCAGTTCGAGGCGGATGAACACTGAAGCTTTCTTT
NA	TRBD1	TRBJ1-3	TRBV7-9	CASSPQGASGNTIYF	TGTGCCAGCAGCCCGCAGGGGGCCTCTGGAAACACCATATATTTT
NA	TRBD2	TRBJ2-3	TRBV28	CASSFPLSSTSGRAEGTDTQYF	TGTGCCAGCAGTTTCCCCCTCTCTTCGACTAGCGGGAGGGCCGAGGGCACGGATACGCAGTATTTT
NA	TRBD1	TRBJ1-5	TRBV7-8	CASSLRGQGVSGNQPQHF	TGTGCCAGCAGCTTACGGGGCCAGGGGGTTTCGGGCAATCAGCCCCAGCATTTT
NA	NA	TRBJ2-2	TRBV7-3	CASSLTNRRDRPNTGELFF	TGTGCCAGCAGCTTAACGAATCGGCGGGATCGGCCGAACACCGGGGAGCTGTTTTTT
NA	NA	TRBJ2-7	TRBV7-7	CASSPGWPDYEQYF	TGTGCTAGCAGCCCAGGGTGGCCCGACTACGAGCAGTACTTC
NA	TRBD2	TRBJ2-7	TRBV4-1	CASSPRGLAGGTSYEQYF	TGCGCCAGCAGCCCCCGGGGCCTAGCGGGAGGAACGAGCTACGAGCAGTACTTC
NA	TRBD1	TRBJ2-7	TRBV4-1	CASSQTESGGRNEQYF	TGCGCCAGCAGCCAAACGGAATCAGGGGGTCGGAACGAGCAGTACTTC
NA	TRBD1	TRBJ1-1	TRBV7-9	CASSEQGEDTEAFF	TGTGCCAGCAGCGAACAGGGGGAGGATACTGAAGCTTTCTTT
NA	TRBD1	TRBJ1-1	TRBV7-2	CASSLAGTGGTEAFF	TGTGCCAGCAGCTTAGCCGGGACAGGGGGCACTGAAGCTTTCTTT
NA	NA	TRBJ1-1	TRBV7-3	CASSPTRNTEAFF	TGTGCCAGCAGCCCGACAAGGAACACTGAAGCTTTCTTT
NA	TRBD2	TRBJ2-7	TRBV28	CASSGLAGVGEQYF	TGTGCCAGCAGTGGACTAGCGGGAGTGGGCGAGCAGTACTTC
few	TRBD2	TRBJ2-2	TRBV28	CASSLFGLAGVGELFF	TGTGCCAGCAGTTTATTCGGGCTAGCGGGAGTCGGGGAGCTGTTTTTT
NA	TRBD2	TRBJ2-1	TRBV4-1	CASSQDRYRGDEQFF	TGCGCCAGCAGCCAAGATAGGTATCGGGGGGATGAGCAGTTCTTC